A selection of T cell receptor beta chains follows, all from one sample in a study of beta chain features in type 1 diabetes. Repertoires were generated with immunoSEQ multiplex PCR, while TCRdb's copy carries only in-frame clones and drops some. The sample records around 200,000 clones, about an eighth being singletons. Sample: central memory CD4+ T cells from blood. Receptor source: a woman aged 18-29 years in good health. Both conserved end residues are part of each CDR3. The D gene is left open where the match is weak. The size field is filled for only some rows; it gives once, few, many or a size class.

J gene,clone size,D gene,V gene,CDR3 protein,CDR3 DNA
TRBJ2-7,.,TRBD2,TRBV4-1,CASSQGLAGVSYEQYF,TGCGCCAGCAGCCAAGGACTAGCGGGAGTATCCTACGAGCAGTACTTC
TRBJ2-4,.,.,TRBV28,CASSWDIGNIQYF,TGTGCCAGCAGTTGGGACATCGGGAACATTCAGTACTTC
TRBJ1-1,.,TRBD1,TRBV11-3,CASSLASGGTEAFF,TGTGCCAGCAGCTTAGCGTCAGGGGGGACTGAAGCTTTCTTT
TRBJ1-4,.,TRBD1,TRBV30,CAWSEVRGEKLFF,TGTGCCTGGAGTGAAGTCAGGGGGGAAAAACTGTTTTTT
TRBJ2-1,.,.,TRBV7-2,CASSQDYAGSNEQFF,TGTGCCAGCAGCCAGGACTATGCGGGATCCAATGAGCAGTTCTTC
TRBJ1-2,.,.,TRBV5-6,CASSLAGEHGYTF,TGTGCCAGCAGCTTGGCAGGGGAACATGGCTACACCTTC
TRBJ2-1,many,TRBD2,TRBV29-1,CSVGRGGSSRNEQFF,TGCAGCGTTGGCCGTGGCGGGAGTAGTAGGAATGAGCAGTTCTTC
TRBJ2-3,few,TRBD1,TRBV4-1,CASSRDRGSGDTQYF,TGCGCCAGCAGCCGAGACAGGGGCAGTGGAGATACGCAGTATTTT
TRBJ1-6,.,.,TRBV30,CAWSVQGLSPLHF,TGTGCCTGGAGTGTTCAGGGTCTATCACCCCTCCACTTT
TRBJ2-5,few,.,TRBV7-2,CASSPNHGETQYF,TGTGCCAGCAGCCCCAACCACGGGGAGACCCAGTACTTC
TRBJ1-1,few,.,TRBV7-3,CASSLSQNTEAFF,TGTGCCAGCAGCTTATCCCAGAACACTGAAGCTTTCTTT
TRBJ1-5,.,.,TRBV30,CAWSVDRVGDQPQHF,TGTGCCTGGAGTGTGGACAGAGTGGGGGATCAGCCCCAGCATTTT
TRBJ2-1,.,.,TRBV7-2,CASSLRGGQSSYNEQFF,TGTGCCAGCAGCTTGCGTGGAGGGCAAAGCTCCTACAATGAGCAGTTCTTC
TRBJ2-2,.,.,TRBV6-4,CASQASVTGELFF,TGTGCCTCCCAGGCTAGCGTAACCGGGGAGCTGTTTTTT
TRBJ2-3,.,TRBD2,TRBV30,CAQREGRLFGTDTQYF,TGTGCCCAAAGGGAGGGTCGGCTTTTCGGCACAGATACGCAGTATTTT
TRBJ1-5,.,.,TRBV6-5,CASSYAGNSNQPQHF,TGTGCCAGCAGTTACGCGGGAAATAGCAATCAGCCCCAGCATTTT
TRBJ2-3,few,TRBD2,TRBV27,CASSRRPGLAGGDTQYF,TGTGCCAGCAGTCGACGACCAGGACTAGCGGGAGGTGATACGCAGTATTTT
TRBJ1-1,few,.,TRBV18,CASSPLVGNTEAFF,TGTGCCAGCTCACCATTAGTTGGGAACACTGAAGCTTTCTTT
TRBJ2-1,.,.,TRBV5-6,CASSWGQNNEQFF,TGTGCCAGCAGCTGGGGACAAAACAATGAGCAGTTCTTC
TRBJ2-5,.,.,TRBV7-2,CASSPRRGGTQETQYF,TGTGCCAGCAGCCCCCGGAGGGGCGGGACCCAAGAGACCCAGTACTTC
TRBJ1-4,.,.,TRBV5-1,CASSSLKNEKLFF,TGCGCCAGCAGCTCCCTAAAAAATGAAAAACTGTTTTTT
TRBJ2-3,many,TRBD1,TRBV30,CARTGQGQDTQYF,TGTGCCCGAACCGGACAGGGTCAAGATACGCAGTATTTT
TRBJ2-6,.,TRBD1,TRBV2,CASRRQGSSGANVLTF,TGTGCCAGCAGGCGACAGGGCTCCTCTGGGGCCAACGTCCTGACTTTC
TRBJ1-1,.,TRBD1,TRBV7-9,CASSSFQGVTEAFF,TGTGCCAGCAGCTCCTTCCAGGGGGTCACTGAAGCTTTCTTT
TRBJ2-1,few,TRBD2,TRBV6-1,CASRRGTSDRDEQFF,TGTGCCAGCAGGCGAGGAACTAGCGACCGCGATGAGCAGTTCTTC
TRBJ2-6,many,.,TRBV18,CASLDRTGANVLTF,TGTGCCAGCTTAGACAGGACTGGGGCCAACGTCCTGACTTTC
TRBJ2-7,few,TRBD2,TRBV5-1,CASSLAGGRGTYEQYF,TGCGCCAGCAGCTTGGCTGGCGGGAGGGGAACCTACGAGCAGTACTTC
TRBJ2-3,few,.,TRBV5-1,CASSLAETGNLVDTQYF,TGCGCCAGCAGCTTGGCCGAGACCGGGAATTTGGTAGATACGCAGTATTTT
TRBJ2-3,.,.,TRBV30,CAWGPRKGGGTDTQYF,TGTGCCTGGGGACCCCGAAAAGGGGGGGGCACAGATACGCAGTATTTT
TRBJ1-2,.,.,TRBV9,CASSLANYGYTF,TGTGCCAGCAGCCTTGCTAACTATGGCTACACCTTC
TRBJ1-2,.,.,TRBV5-1,CASSLQKGGYTF,TGCGCCAGCAGCTTGCAGAAGGGGGGCTACACCTTC
TRBJ2-7,.,TRBD2,TRBV18,CASSQREVRNEQYF,TGTGCCAGCTCACAGCGGGAGGTGAGGAACGAGCAGTACTTC
TRBJ2-7,few,TRBD1,TRBV28,CASSPDRDEQYF,TGTGCCAGCAGCCCCGACAGGGACGAGCAGTACTTC
TRBJ2-7,.,TRBD1,TRBV7-9,CASSPDFGTGAYEQYF,TGTGCCAGCAGCCCGGATTTCGGGACAGGTGCCTACGAGCAGTACTTC
TRBJ1-5,few,.,TRBV19,CASYAGNNQPQHF,TGTGCCAGTTATGCAGGGAACAATCAGCCCCAGCATTTT
TRBJ2-2,.,.,TRBV7-2,CASSLSKGTGELFF,TGTGCCAGCAGCTTATCCAAGGGGACCGGGGAGCTGTTTTTT
TRBJ1-2,few,.,TRBV10-3,CATTETNYGYTF,TGTGCCACCACAGAAACTAACTATGGCTACACCTTC
TRBJ1-3,.,.,TRBV5-1,CASSQTSGVSGNTIYF,TGCGCCAGCAGCCAAACCTCAGGGGTCTCTGGAAACACCATATATTTT
TRBJ2-1,few,TRBD1,TRBV18,CASSSGTGDHNEQFF,TGTGCCAGCTCTTCCGGGACAGGGGATCACAATGAGCAGTTCTTC
TRBJ1-1,.,TRBD1,TRBV5-1,CASSPSTGDNTEAFF,TGCGCCAGCAGCCCTTCAACAGGGGATAACACTGAAGCTTTCTTT
TRBJ2-2,.,.,TRBV27,CASSPRLGVTGELFF,TGTGCCAGCAGCCCCCGACTAGGGGTCACCGGGGAGCTGTTTTTT
TRBJ2-7,.,.,TRBV7-9,CASRAGQAYEQYF,TGTGCCAGCAGGGCAGGACAAGCCTACGAGCAGTACTTC
TRBJ2-1,few,TRBD2,TRBV18,CASSPLPGLLKEQFF,TGTGCCAGCTCACCCCTCCCGGGACTATTGAAGGAGCAGTTCTTC
TRBJ2-5,once,TRBD1,TRBV30,CAWSVDRVGETQYF,TGTGCCTGGAGTGTCGACAGGGTGGGCGAGACCCAGTACTTC
TRBJ1-3,few,.,TRBV27,CASSLSRAGNTIYF,TGTGCCAGCAGTTTATCGCGGGCTGGAAACACCATATATTTT
TRBJ2-2,.,.,TRBV4-2,CASSHPGGGANTGELFF,TGTGCCAGCAGCCATCCGGGTGGCGGAGCGAACACCGGGGAGCTGTTTTTT
TRBJ1-1,few,TRBD1,TRBV28,CASSRAATGAHTEAFF,TGTGCCAGCAGCCGAGCTGCCACAGGGGCTCACACTGAAGCTTTCTTT
TRBJ1-2,few,.,TRBV7-2,CASSSTNNYGYTF,TGTGCCAGCAGCTCCACAAATAACTATGGCTACACCTTC
TRBJ2-1,few,TRBD2,TRBV2,CASKLAEDNEQFF,TGTGCCAGCAAACTAGCGGAGGACAATGAGCAGTTCTTC
TRBJ2-3,few,.,TRBV14,CASSQMGQSTDTQYF,TGTGCCAGCAGCCAGATGGGGCAGTCCACAGATACGCAGTATTTT
TRBJ1-1,.,.,TRBV19,CASAEQGFTEAFF,TGTGCCAGTGCCGAACAGGGTTTCACTGAAGCTTTCTTT
TRBJ2-1,few,TRBD2,TRBV6-5,CASSRRTSGRNEQFF,TGTGCCAGCAGTCGACGGACTAGCGGGAGGAATGAGCAGTTCTTC
TRBJ1-5,.,.,TRBV6-6,CASSHTGSTGNQPQHF,TGTGCCAGCAGCCACACAGGGAGTACGGGCAATCAGCCCCAGCATTTT
TRBJ1-1,.,.,TRBV29-1,CSVDRLTEAFF,TGCAGCGTTGACAGACTCACTGAAGCTTTCTTT
TRBJ2-7,.,.,TRBV27,CASSPRTEQYF,TGTGCCAGCAGTCCTAGGACAGAACAGTACTTC
TRBJ2-1,few,TRBD1,TRBV7-9,CASTQQGQEQFF,TGTGCCAGCACTCAACAGGGACAGGAGCAGTTCTTC
TRBJ2-7,.,.,TRBV7-2,CASSLDGGPYEQYF,TGTGCCAGCAGCTTAGATGGCGGGCCCTACGAGCAGTACTTC
TRBJ2-4,.,.,TRBV4-2,CASSQERARTLAKNIQYF,TGTGCCAGCAGCCAAGAGAGGGCACGCACTTTAGCCAAAAACATTCAGTACTTC
TRBJ2-3,.,TRBD1,TRBV7-8,CASSALQGDTQYF,TGTGCCAGCAGCGCCCTACAGGGGGATACGCAGTATTTT
TRBJ2-5,few,.,TRBV29-1,CSVESRGVGVETQYF,TGCAGCGTTGAAAGTCGCGGGGTTGGGGTGGAGACCCAGTACTTC